These T cell receptor beta chains were read from a single sample in a study of response to subunit inactivated influenza vaccine. TCRdb re-derived calls from the RT-PCR reads in MiXCR, one entry per CDR3 protein. The data contain about 500,000 distinct CDR3 sequences, 16% of them singletons. This specimen consisted of CD4+ T cells sorted from PBMCs, obtained about 24 months after vaccination. The receptors derive from a man in his fifties or sixties who received an inactivated influenza vaccine. The CDR3 runs from the conserved cysteine through the conserved F or W. A D gene is named only where the DNA matches it firmly. Rows give clone size only sometimes, using once, few, many, or a class for an expanded clone.

clone size	J gene	V gene	D gene	CDR3 protein	CDR3 DNA
.	TRBJ2-5	TRBV7-6	.	CASSLSGLETQYF	TGTGCCAGCAGCTTATCGGGTTTGGAGACCCAGTACTTC
.	TRBJ2-1	TRBV5-1	TRBD2	CASSATSGGANEQFF	TGCGCCAGCAGCGCGACTAGCGGGGGGGCCAATGAGCAGTTCTTC
many	TRBJ2-5	TRBV20-1	.	CSARLGSGEETQYF	TGCAGTGCTAGATTGGGTTCGGGGGAAGAGACCCAGTACTTC
.	TRBJ2-2	TRBV5-1	.	CASTLTTNTGELFF	TGCGCCAGCACTCTGACAACAAACACCGGGGAGCTGTTTTTT
many	TRBJ2-3	TRBV12-3/TRBV12-4	.	CASAMETVWEDTQYF	TGTGCCAGCGCTATGGAGACAGTTTGGGAAGATACGCAGTATTTT
many	TRBJ1-2	TRBV7-8	.	CASSFGQGTYGYTF	TGTGCCAGCAGCTTCGGTCAGGGAACCTATGGCTACACCTTC
.	TRBJ2-2	TRBV28	TRBD2	CASGGSGTRGGELFF	TGTGCCAGCGGGGGTAGCGGGACGAGGGGCGGGGAGCTGTTTTTT
.	TRBJ1-6	TRBV3-1	.	CASSRDNLYSPLHF	TGTGCCAGCAGCCGGGACAACCTGTATTCACCCCTCCACTTT
.	TRBJ1-4	TRBV20-1	.	CSARGPGGPNEKLFF	TGCAGTGCTAGAGGTCCCGGGGGCCCCAATGAAAAACTGTTTTTT
few	TRBJ2-7	TRBV19	TRBD2	CASSMSGGTYEQYF	TGTGCCAGTAGTATGAGCGGGGGAACCTACGAGCAGTACTTC
few	TRBJ2-4	TRBV5-1	.	CASSKITGIKNIQYF	TGCGCCAGCAGCAAGATAACAGGGATTAAAAACATTCAGTACTTC
many	TRBJ2-1	TRBV4-1	.	CASSQQVLGFNEQFF	TGCGCCAGCAGCCAACAGGTGCTGGGTTTTAATGAGCAGTTCTTC
.	TRBJ2-2	TRBV3-1	.	CASRQTTGELFF	TGTGCCAGCAGACAAACCACCGGGGAGCTGTTTTTT
.	TRBJ2-7	TRBV28	.	CASSSNRRPYEQYF	TGTGCCAGCAGTTCGAACAGAAGACCCTACGAGCAGTACTTC
.	TRBJ2-3	TRBV7-2	.	CASSSRLTTDTQYF	TGTGCCAGCAGCTCCCGACTTACAACAGATACGCAGTATTTT
few	TRBJ2-1	TRBV2	.	CASSAGLEQFF	TGTGCCAGCAGTGCTGGTTTGGAGCAGTTCTTC
.	TRBJ2-1	TRBV4-1	TRBD2	CASSQTQGLAGGIYNEQFF	TGCGCCAGCAGTCAAACCCAGGGACTAGCGGGGGGGATATACAATGAGCAGTTCTTC
many	TRBJ2-3	TRBV14	TRBD2	CASSQLAGGSTDTQYF	TGTGCCAGCAGCCAGTTGGCGGGGGGTAGCACAGATACGCAGTATTTT
.	TRBJ2-1	TRBV7-2	TRBD2	CASSARGGTYNEQFF	TGTGCCAGCAGCGCCCGGGGGGGCACCTACAATGAGCAGTTCTTC
many	TRBJ2-5	TRBV18	.	CASSQPGRDTQETQYF	TGTGCCAGCTCACAGCCTGGGCGGGACACCCAAGAGACCCAGTACTTC
few	TRBJ2-1	TRBV12-3/TRBV12-4	.	CASTLSPDTVLQFF	TGTGCCAGCACCCTAAGCCCGGACACCGTTTTGCAGTTCTTC
.	TRBJ2-3	TRBV7-9	TRBD2	CASSFGTSGVRDTQYF	TGTGCCAGCAGCTTTGGGACTAGCGGGGTTAGAGATACGCAGTATTTT
.	TRBJ2-6	TRBV11-2	.	CASSLDLSGSGANVLTF	TGTGCCAGCAGCTTAGATCTTTCAGGCTCTGGGGCCAACGTCCTGACTTTC
.	TRBJ1-5	TRBV20-1	.	CSARAREYSNQPQHF	TGCAGTGCTAGAGCCAGAGAGTATAGCAATCAGCCCCAGCATTTT
.	TRBJ2-5	TRBV6-1	.	CASTPEGTQYF	TGTGCCAGCACCCCCGAGGGGACCCAGTACTTC
.	TRBJ1-5	TRBV20-1	.	CSAPRRGLNQPQHF	TGCAGTGCTCCTAGGAGGGGTCTCAATCAGCCCCAGCATTTT
.	TRBJ2-2	TRBV5-3	TRBD1	CARSLAGTGNGELFF	TGTGCCAGAAGCTTGGCCGGGACAGGGAATGGGGAGCTGTTTTTT
.	TRBJ1-5	TRBV7-9	.	CASSLAGVGNQPQHF	TGTGCCAGCAGCTTAGCTGGGGTCGGTAATCAGCCCCAGCATTTT
.	TRBJ2-3	TRBV21-1	.	CASSLWPSQADTQYF	TGTGCCAGCAGCCTTTGGCCAAGCCAGGCAGATACGCAGTATTTT
many	TRBJ2-3	TRBV14	.	CASSPGRGRENTQYF	TGTGCCAGCAGCCCTGGTAGGGGCCGGGAAAATACGCAGTATTTT
few	TRBJ2-1	TRBV20-1	.	CSARDAGYQFF	TGCAGTGCTAGAGATGCAGGGTACCAGTTCTTC
few	TRBJ2-3	TRBV10-3	.	CAISESDGGADTQYF	TGTGCCATCAGTGAGTCGGATGGCGGGGCAGATACGCAGTATTTT
many	TRBJ1-1	TRBV7-9	.	CASTDMNTEAFF	TGTGCCAGCACGGACATGAACACTGAAGCTTTCTTT
few	TRBJ2-1	TRBV7-2	TRBD1	CASSLKGTGKNEQFF	TGTGCCAGCAGCTTAAAAGGGACAGGGAAAAATGAGCAGTTCTTC
.	TRBJ2-3	TRBV7-6	TRBD2	CACSISGGGRTDTQYF	TGTGCCTGCAGCATTAGCGGGGGAGGACGCACAGATACGCAGTATTTT
.	TRBJ2-7	TRBV12-3/TRBV12-4	.	CASTHRRGETYEQYF	TGTGCCAGCACGCATCGGCGGGGCGAGACCTACGAGCAGTACTTC
few	TRBJ2-1	TRBV20-1	.	CSARVLAVYNEQFF	TGCAGTGCTAGAGTCTTAGCGGTGTACAATGAGCAGTTCTTC
.	TRBJ2-5	TRBV12-3/TRBV12-4	.	CASRPGTYQETQYF	TGTGCCAGCAGGCCCGGGACCTACCAAGAGACCCAGTACTTC
.	TRBJ2-5	TRBV4-2	TRBD2	CASSQGGSGAQETQYF	TGTGCCAGCAGCCAAGGGGGCAGCGGGGCTCAAGAGACCCAGTACTTC
few	TRBJ2-7	TRBV14	TRBD1	CASSQHPTGAPYEQYF	TGTGCCAGCAGCCAACACCCCACAGGGGCTCCCTACGAGCAGTACTTC
.	TRBJ2-5	TRBV4-3	.	CASSPGPPGETQYF	TGCGCCAGCAGCCCGGGACCCCCTGGAGAGACCCAGTACTTC
.	TRBJ1-1	TRBV7-9	.	CASSLETPEAFF	TGTGCCAGCAGCTTAGAGACGCCTGAAGCTTTCTTT
few	TRBJ2-1	TRBV6-1	TRBD2	CASSSSGGARVNEQFF	TGTGCCAGCAGCTCTAGCGGGGGGGCGCGAGTCAATGAGCAGTTCTTC
few	TRBJ1-4	TRBV30	.	CAWSLDSGGGKLFF	TGTGCCTGGAGTTTGGATTCCGGCGGTGGAAAACTGTTTTTT
.	TRBJ2-2	TRBV11-2	TRBD2	CASSLPTGLAINTGELFF	TGTGCCAGCAGCTTACCCACCGGACTAGCGATTAACACCGGGGAGCTGTTTTTT
.	TRBJ2-2	TRBV27	TRBD2	CASRTQPGAGVFPGELFF	TGTGCCAGCAGAACCCAGCCCGGAGCGGGAGTGTTCCCCGGGGAGCTGTTTTTT
once	TRBJ2-7	TRBV24-1	.	CATSAAGPYEQYF	TGTGCCACCAGTGCGGCGGGCCCCTACGAGCAGTACTTC
few	TRBJ2-7	TRBV29-1	TRBD1	CSKRQGSYEQYF	TGCAGCAAACGACAGGGTAGCTACGAGCAGTACTTC
.	TRBJ2-1	TRBV19	TRBD2	CASSRSSGVAYNEQFF	TGTGCCAGTAGTCGCTCTAGCGGGGTAGCTTACAATGAGCAGTTCTTC
few	TRBJ2-1	TRBV9	.	CASSVAQRQYNEQFF	TGTGCCAGCAGCGTAGCACAGCGGCAATACAATGAGCAGTTCTTC
few	TRBJ1-1	TRBV12-3/TRBV12-4	.	CASSFSNRNTEAFF	TGTGCCAGCAGTTTCTCAAACCGGAACACTGAAGCTTTCTTT
.	TRBJ2-1	TRBV7-6	.	CASSAATEQFF	TGTGCCAGCAGCGCGGCCACCGAACAGTTCTTC
.	TRBJ1-5	TRBV3-1	.	CASSQAVGGNQPQHF	TGTGCCAGCAGCCAGGCGGTCGGGGGCAATCAGCCCCAGCATTTT
.	TRBJ1-2	TRBV7-2	.	CASSLETGPEYGYTF	TGTGCCAGCAGCTTAGAAACAGGGCCGGAGTATGGCTACACCTTC
few	TRBJ2-1	TRBV3-1	.	CASSQDRSIYNEQFF	TGTGCCAGCAGCCAAGATAGATCGATTTACAATGAGCAGTTCTTC
many	TRBJ2-7	TRBV2	.	CASSPFMLSYEQYF	TGTGCCAGCAGTCCCTTTATGCTCTCCTACGAGCAGTACTTC
.	TRBJ2-7	TRBV27	.	CASSLSHDGYEQYF	TGTGCCAGCAGCCTTAGCCACGATGGTTACGAGCAGTACTTC
.	TRBJ1-1	TRBV20-1	.	CSARKMNTEAFF	TGCAGTGCTAGGAAGATGAACACTGAAGCTTTCTTT
.	TRBJ1-4	TRBV7-9	.	CASRSAGGKLFF	TGTGCCAGCAGGTCGGCCGGCGGAAAACTGTTTTTT